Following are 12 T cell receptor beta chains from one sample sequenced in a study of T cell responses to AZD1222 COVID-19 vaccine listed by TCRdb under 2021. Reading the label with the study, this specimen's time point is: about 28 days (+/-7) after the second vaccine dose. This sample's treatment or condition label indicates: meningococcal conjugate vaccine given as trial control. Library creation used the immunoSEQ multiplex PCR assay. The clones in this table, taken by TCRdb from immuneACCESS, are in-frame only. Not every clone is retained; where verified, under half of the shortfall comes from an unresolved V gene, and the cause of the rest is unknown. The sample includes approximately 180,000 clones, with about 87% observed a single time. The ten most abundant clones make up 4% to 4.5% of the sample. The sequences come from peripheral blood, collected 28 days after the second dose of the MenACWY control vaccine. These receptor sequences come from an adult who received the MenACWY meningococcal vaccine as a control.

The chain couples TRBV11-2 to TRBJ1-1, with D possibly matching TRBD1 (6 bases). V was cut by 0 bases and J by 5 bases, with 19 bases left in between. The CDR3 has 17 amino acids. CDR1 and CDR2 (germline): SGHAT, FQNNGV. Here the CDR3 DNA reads TGTGCCAGCAGCTTAGATCCCCGTTTTGGACAGCCGACTGAAGCTTTCTTT. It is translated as CASSLDPRFGQPTEAFF.

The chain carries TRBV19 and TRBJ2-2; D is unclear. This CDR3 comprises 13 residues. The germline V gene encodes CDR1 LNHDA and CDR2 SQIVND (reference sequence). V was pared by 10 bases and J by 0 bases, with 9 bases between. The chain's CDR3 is CATRISNTGELFF. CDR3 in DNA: TGTGCCACCAGGATTTCGAACACCGGGGAGCTGTTTTTT.

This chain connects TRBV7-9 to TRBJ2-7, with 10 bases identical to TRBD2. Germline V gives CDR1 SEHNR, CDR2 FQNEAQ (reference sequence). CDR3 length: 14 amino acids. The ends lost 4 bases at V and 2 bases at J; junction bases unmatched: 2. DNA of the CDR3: TGTGCCAGCAGCTCTAGCGGGAGAACCTACGAGCAGTACTTC. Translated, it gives CASSSSGRTYEQYF. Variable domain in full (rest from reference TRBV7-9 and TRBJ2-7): DTGVSQNPRHKITKRGQNVTFRCDPISEHNRLYWYRQTLGQGPEFLTYFQNEAQLEKSRLLSDRFSAERPKGSFSTLEIQRTEQGDSAMYLCASSSSGRTYEQYFGPGTRLTVT.

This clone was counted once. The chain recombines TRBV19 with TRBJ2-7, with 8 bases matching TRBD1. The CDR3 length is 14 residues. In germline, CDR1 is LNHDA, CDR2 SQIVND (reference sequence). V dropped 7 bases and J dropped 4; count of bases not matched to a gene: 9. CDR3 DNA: TGTGCCAGTAACCAAGGACAGGGCGCATACGAGCAGTACTTC. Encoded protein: CASNQGQGAYEQYF.

CDR3 in amino acids: CASTADHRFSPQHF. The CDR3 DNA reads TGTGCCAGCACGGCGGACCACCGCTTTTCGCCCCAGCATTTT. The gene calls are TRBV28 and TRBJ1-5; D unresolved. CDR3 length equals 14 residues. V was cut by 7 bases and J by 9 bases, with 19 bases left in between. The germline CDR1 and CDR2 sequences are MDHEN and SYDVKM.

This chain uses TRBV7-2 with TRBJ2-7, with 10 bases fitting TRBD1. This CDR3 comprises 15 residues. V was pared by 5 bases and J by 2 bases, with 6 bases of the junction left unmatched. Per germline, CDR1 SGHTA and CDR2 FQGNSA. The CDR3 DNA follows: TGTGCCAGCAGCAGGCCGGGACAGGGGCCCTACGAGCAGTACTTC. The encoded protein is CASSRPGQGPYEQYF.

The CDR3, as DNA: TGCAGTGCTAGATGGGACAATGGCTACACCTTC. It specifies CSARWDNGYTF. The rearrangement uses TRBV20-1 and TRBJ1-2, with D possibly matching TRBD1 (6 bases). This CDR3 region has 11 residues. Trimming stripped 2 bases from V and 6 bases from J, with 7 bases between. Germline CDR1 reads DFQATT; CDR2 reads SNEGSKA (reference sequence).

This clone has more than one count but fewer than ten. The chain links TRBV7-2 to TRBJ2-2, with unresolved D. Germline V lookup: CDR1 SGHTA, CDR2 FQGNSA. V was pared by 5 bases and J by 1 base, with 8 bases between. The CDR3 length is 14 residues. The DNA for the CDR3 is TGTGCCAGCAGCCGCACACAGAACACCGGGGAGCTGTTTTTT. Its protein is CASSRTQNTGELFF.

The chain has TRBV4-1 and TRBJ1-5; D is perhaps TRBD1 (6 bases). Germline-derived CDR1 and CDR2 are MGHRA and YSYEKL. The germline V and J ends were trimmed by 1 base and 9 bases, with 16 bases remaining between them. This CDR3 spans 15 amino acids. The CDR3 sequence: CASSQASQGRGPQHF. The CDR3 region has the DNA TGCGCCAGCAGCCAAGCCTCCCAGGGGCGAGGGCCCCAGCATTTT.

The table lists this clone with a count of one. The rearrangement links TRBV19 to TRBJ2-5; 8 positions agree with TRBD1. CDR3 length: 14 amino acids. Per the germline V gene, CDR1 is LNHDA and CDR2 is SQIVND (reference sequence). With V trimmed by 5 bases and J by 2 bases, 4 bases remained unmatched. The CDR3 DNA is TGTGCCAGTAGTCAAGGACAGGGACAAGAGACCCAGTACTTC. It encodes CASSQGQGQETQYF.

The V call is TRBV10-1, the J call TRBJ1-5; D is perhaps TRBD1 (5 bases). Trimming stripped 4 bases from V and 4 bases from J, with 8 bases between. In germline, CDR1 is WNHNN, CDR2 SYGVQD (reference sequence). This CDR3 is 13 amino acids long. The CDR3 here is CASSGGRNQPQHF. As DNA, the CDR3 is TGCGCCAGCAGTGGGGGGAGGAATCAGCCCCAGCATTTT.

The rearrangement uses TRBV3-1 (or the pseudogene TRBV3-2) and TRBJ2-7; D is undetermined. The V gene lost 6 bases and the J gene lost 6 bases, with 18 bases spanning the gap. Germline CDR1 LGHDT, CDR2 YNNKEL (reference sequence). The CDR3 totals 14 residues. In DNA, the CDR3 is TGTGCCAGCAGTTTCTCTCATGTCCCGCTCGAGCAGTACTTC. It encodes CASSFSHVPLEQYF.